This T cell receptor beta chain comes out of a study of cytomegalovirus exposure and HLA in healthy donors. Study-wide findings and caveats: Later analysis found that TCR beta chains associated with HLA were more clonally expanded than other, equally common chains.

The PCR ran on 60 Vbeta and 13 Jbeta primers. The protocol was immunoSEQ multiplex PCR, while the TCRdb copy is restricted to in-frame clones and leaves out a portion. The sample has some 170,000 clones, 75% to 85% seen once. CDR1 is MGHRA, CDR2 YSYEKL, per germline. V was shortened by 4 bases and J by 6 bases, with 17 bases between the two germline ends. CDR3 length equals 15 residues. Turning to this clone: Antigen unknown.

This receptor was obtained from a woman aged 25 to 39 in good health and CMV-seronegative. The J gene is TRBJ2-3, the V gene TRBV4-1, with D possibly TRBD2 on 6 matching bases. Sequenced material: PBMCs. In DNA form, the CDR3 reads TGCGCCAGCAGCCCTCATAGCGGTAAGGGGGATACGCAGTATTTT. As protein: CASSPHSGKGDTQYF.